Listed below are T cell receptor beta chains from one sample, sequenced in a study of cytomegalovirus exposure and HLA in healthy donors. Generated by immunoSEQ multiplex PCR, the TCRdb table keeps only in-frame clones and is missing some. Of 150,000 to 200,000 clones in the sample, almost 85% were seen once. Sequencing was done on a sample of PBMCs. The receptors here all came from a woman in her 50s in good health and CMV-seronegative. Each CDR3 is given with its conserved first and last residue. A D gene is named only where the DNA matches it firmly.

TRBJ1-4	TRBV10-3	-	TGTGCCATCAGTGCCGGGCAGGGGCAGAGAGAAAAACTGTTTTTT	CAISAGQGQREKLFF
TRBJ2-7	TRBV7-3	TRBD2	TGTGCCAGCAGCTCCTCTTTAGCGGGAGGCGAGCAGTACTTC	CASSSSLAGGEQYF
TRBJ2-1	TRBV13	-	TGTGCCAGCAGCTTAGACGGGGGTAATGAGCAGTTCTTC	CASSLDGGNEQFF
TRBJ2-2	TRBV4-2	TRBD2	TGTGCCAGCAAGACTAGCGGTCAAACGAACACCGGGGAGCTGTTTTTT	CASKTSGQTNTGELFF
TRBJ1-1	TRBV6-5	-	TGTGCCAGCTACCGGCGGAGCCAGATGAACACTGAAGCTTTCTTT	CASYRRSQMNTEAFF
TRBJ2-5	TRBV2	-	TGTGCCAGCAGCCTGGACAGAAGGGGGCAAGAGACCCAGTACTTC	CASSLDRRGQETQYF
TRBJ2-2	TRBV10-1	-	TGCGCCAGCAGTGACCAAAAGCGGACGGGCACCGGGGAGCTGTTTTTT	CASSDQKRTGTGELFF
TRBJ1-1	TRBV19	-	TGTGCCAGTAGTTTACGGGGGATTATGAACACTGAAGCTTTCTTT	CASSLRGIMNTEAFF
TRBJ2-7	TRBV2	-	TGTGCCAGCAGTTTGGGCAGGGGCTACGAGCAGTACTTC	CASSLGRGYEQYF
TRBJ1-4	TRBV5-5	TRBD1	TGTGCCAGCAGCCCGACCTTTGGACAGGGGATATCAACTAATGAAAAACTGTTTTTT	CASSPTFGQGISTNEKLFF
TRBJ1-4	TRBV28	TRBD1	TGTGCCAGCAGCCCGACAGGGATTGGGGAAAAACTGTTTTTT	CASSPTGIGEKLFF
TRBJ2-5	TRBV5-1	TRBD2	TGCGCCAGCAGCTTGGACACAGCGGGGAGGGAGACCCAGTACTTC	CASSLDTAGRETQYF
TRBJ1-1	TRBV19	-	TGTGCCAGTAGTAAAACGGACAGAAGTTTCGATGAAGCTTTCTTT	CASSKTDRSFDEAFF
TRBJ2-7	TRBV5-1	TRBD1	TGCGCCAGCAGCTTGGCCGGGACAGGAGATTACGAGCAGTACTTC	CASSLAGTGDYEQYF
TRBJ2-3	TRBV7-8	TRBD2	TGTGCCAGCAGCTTAGCGAGGAGCGGGATGGGCACAGATACGCAGTATTTT	CASSLARSGMGTDTQYF